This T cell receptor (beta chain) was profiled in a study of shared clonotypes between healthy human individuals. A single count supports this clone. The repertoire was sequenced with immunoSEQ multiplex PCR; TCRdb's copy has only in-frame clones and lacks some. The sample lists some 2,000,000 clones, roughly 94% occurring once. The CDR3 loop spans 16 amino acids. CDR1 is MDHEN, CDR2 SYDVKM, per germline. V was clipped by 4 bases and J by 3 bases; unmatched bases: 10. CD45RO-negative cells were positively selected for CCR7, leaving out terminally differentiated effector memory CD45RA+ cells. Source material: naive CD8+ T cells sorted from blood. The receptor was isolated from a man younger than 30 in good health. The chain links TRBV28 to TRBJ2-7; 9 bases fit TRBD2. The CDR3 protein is CASSSDGVAGVYEQYF. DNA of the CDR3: TGTGCCAGCAGTTCCGATGGAGTAGCGGGAGTCTACGAGCAGTACTTC.